The text below deals with one TCR beta chain. What it recognizes is unknown. These data originate in a study of cytomegalovirus exposure and HLA in healthy donors. Study outcomes and limitations: Listed as cytomegalovirus-associated were 150 to 200 TCR beta chains. For cytomegalovirus status, the classifier reportedly gave diagnoses with high specificity and sensitivity. In the approximately 130 validation repertoires, a later analysis found that first-cohort TCR clusters tended to co-occur.

CDR1 and CDR2 (germline): SGHTA, FQGNSA. The V end was cut by 0 bases, the J end by 4 bases, with 12 bases between. This CDR3 region has 15 residues. Some clones are missing from TCRdb's copy, which holds only in-frame ones; the method was immunoSEQ multiplex PCR. The table records about 75,000 clones, approximately 80% of them present only once. These donors were members of the 120-subject validation cohort, a group separate from the roughly 670-subject first cohort. The V call is TRBV7-2, the J call TRBJ1-2, with a tentative D call TRBD1 (6 bases). The sequencing input was PBMCs. The TCR was taken from a man aged 25 to 40 in good health and CMV-seronegative. This chain's CDR3 is CASSLASGAGYGYTF. CDR3 coding DNA: TGTGCCAGCAGCTTAGCGTCAGGGGCGGGCTATGGCTACACCTTC. Full variable domain (missing parts from reference TRBV7-2 and TRBJ1-2): GAGVSQSPSNKVTEKGKDVELRCDPISGHTALYWYRQSLGQGLEFLIYFQGNSAPDKSGLPSDRFSAERTGGSVSTLTIQRTQQEDSAVYLCASSLASGAGYGYTFGSGTRLTVV.